The 25 T cell receptor beta chains presented below share a single source sample, sequenced in a study of regulatory T cells in long-lasting Graves disease. Libraries of TCR beta came from iRepertoire HTBI primers plus Arm-PCR of CDR3 regions. MiXCR, applied by TCRdb to the multiplex PCR reads, yields one record per CDR3 protein. The repertoire holds about 440,000 distinct CDR3 sequences, with about 16% as singletons. Time point meaning: newly diagnosed GD, antithyroid drugs for less than 3 months. RNA isolated from PBMCs was used to make the TCR library. These data were also filed under a second study, of T cells in Graves' hyperthyroidism and ophthalmopathy.

The sample consisted of peripheral blood mononuclear cells (PBMCs), taken at new diagnosis, from a patient treated with antithyroid drugs. The receptors come from a woman younger than 30 with Graves disease.

Many counts were recorded for this clonotype. The chain carries TRBV28 and TRBJ2-7; TRBD2 agrees at 13 bases. With 2 bases clipped from V and 4 bases from J, the junction kept 5 bases outside the gene matches. Germline V lookup: CDR1 MDHEN, CDR2 SYDVKM. The CDR3 loop spans 16 amino acids. The DNA for the CDR3 is TGTGCCAGCAGTTTAAGGACTAGCGGGAGTGGGTACGAGCAGTACTTC. It codes for CASSLRTSGSGYEQYF.

At least ten counts were recorded for this clonotype. J is TRBJ1-2 and V is TRBV3-1; D gene ambiguous. From germline, CDR1 is LGHDT and CDR2 YNNKEL (reference sequence). The CDR3 has 13 amino acids. V shed 4 bases and J shed 5 bases, with 11 bases lying between them. The CDR3 DNA reads as TGTGCCAGCAGCCCAGCGACGGCTTATGGCTACACCTTC. The encoded protein is CASSPATAYGYTF.

Of note for this clonotype: A read error may be the cause here, since a much bigger clone is one base away. The chain uses TRBV28 and TRBJ1-4, with 10 bases fitting TRBD1. There are 14 residues in the CDR3. J gave up 10 bases and V 4 bases, and 6 bases lay outside the gene matches. Germline values: CDR1 MDHEN, CDR2 SYDVKM. The CDR3: CASSSQTGGPKLFF. The DNA for the CDR3 is TGTGCCAGCAGTTCACAGACAGGGGGCCCAAAACTGTTTTTT.

This clonotype was seen many times. CDR3 nucleotide sequence: TGTGCCACCAGTGAGAGCACAGATACGCAGTATTTT. Translated: CATSESTDTQYF. The chain is built from TRBV24-1 and TRBJ2-3, with D unclear. The V end lost 4 bases, the J end lost 0 bases, and 1 base lay between the germline ends. Germline V CDR1 and CDR2: KGHDR, SFDVKD. This CDR3 is 12 amino acids long.

This clonotype was recorded many times. The genes are TRBV27 and TRBJ2-5; 13 nucleotides line up with TRBD2. V was pared by 6 bases and J by 4 bases, with 2 bases of the junction left unmatched. Germline CDR1 is MNHEY and CDR2 is SMNVEV (reference sequence). This CDR3 contains 14 residues. The CDR3 protein is CASRTSGRLETQYF. Here the CDR3 DNA reads TGTGCCAGCAGGACTAGCGGGAGGCTAGAGACCCAGTACTTC.

This chain connects TRBV9 to TRBJ1-2, with D perhaps matching TRBD1 (5 bases). Trimming took off 2 bases at V and 6 bases at J, with 14 bases between the two ends. This CDR3 contains 14 residues. Germline CDR1 is SGDLS and CDR2 is YYNGEE. The CDR3 here is CASSVQGFGHGYTF. Written as DNA, the CDR3 is TGTGCCAGCAGCGTTCAGGGATTTGGGCATGGCTACACCTTC.

This chain joins TRBV2 and TRBJ1-1, with D possibly matching TRBD1 (5 bases). The CDR3 spans 13 residues. The V gene lost 8 bases and the J gene lost 1 base, with 11 bases spanning the gap. CDR1 SNHLY and CDR2 FYNNEI come from the germline V gene. CDR3 sequence: CASRSDRNTEAFF. For the CDR3, the DNA is TGTGCCAGCCGTTCCGACAGGAACACTGAAGCTTTCTTT. The full variable domain, its missing parts supplied by reference TRBV2 and TRBJ1-1, is EPEVTQTPSHQVTQMGQEVILRCVPISNHLYFYWYRQILGQKVEFLVSFYNNEISEKSEIFDDQFSVERPDGSNFTLKIRSTKLEDSAMYFCASRSDRNTEAFFGQGTRLTVV.

This clonotype was seen ten or more times. The chain combines TRBV20-1 with TRBJ2-1; 8 bases are a match to TRBD2. Germline values: CDR1 DFQATT, CDR2 SNEGSKA (reference sequence). The CDR3 spans 15 residues. V shed 3 bases, J shed 6 bases, and the junction held 10 bases outside the gene matches. CDR3 coding DNA: TGCAGTGCTAGTCACCTAGCGGGCCTACGCAATGAGCAGTTCTTC. Translation: CSASHLAGLRNEQFF.

In its sample, this clonotype was seen many times. J is TRBJ2-5 and V is TRBV6-2 or TRBV6-3, with D maybe TRBD2 (5 bases). V shed 6 bases and J shed 3 bases, with 17 bases lying between them. The CDR3 sequence is 15 residues long. Looked up from germline, CDR1 is MNHEY and CDR2 is SVGEGT. The CDR3, as DNA: TGTGCCAGCAGAGGTCTAGCTGTATCGGAAGAGACCCAGTACTTC. Translating gives CASRGLAVSEETQYF.

In this sample, this clonotype turned up many times. The rearrangement links TRBV5-1 to TRBJ2-1; D remains unclear. Trimming cost V 2 bases and J 8 bases, with 11 bases left between them. CDR1 is SGHRS, CDR2 YFSETQ, per germline. The CDR3 is 13 residues long. CDR3 region: CASSFYGVDEQFF. Here the CDR3 DNA reads TGCGCCAGCAGCTTCTATGGGGTAGATGAGCAGTTCTTC. The whole variable domain, filled in from reference TRBV5-1 and TRBJ2-1, reads KAGVTQTPRYLIKTRGQQVTLSCSPISGHRSVSWYQQTPGQGLQFLFEYFSETQRNKGNFPGRFSGRQFSNSRSEMNVSTLELGDSALYLCASSFYGVDEQFFGPGTRLTVL.

Turning to this clonotype: With a much larger clone just one base away, this may be a read error. The chain uses TRBV30 and TRBJ1-5; D remains ambiguous. The CDR3 contains 13 residues. Germline CDR1 reads GTSNPN; CDR2 reads SVGIG (reference sequence). Between the trimmed V and J ends, which lost 0 bases and 3 bases, there was a span of 6 bases. The CDR3 reads CAWSVQTNQPQHF. The CDR3 DNA is TGTGCCTGGAGTGTGCAGACCAATCAGCCCCAGCATTTT.

The V call is TRBV10-2, the J call TRBJ1-6; 10 bases agree with TRBD1. CDR3 length: 16 amino acids. Germline V lookup: CDR1 WSHSY, CDR2 SAAADI. Trimming at V came to 0 bases and at J to 9 bases, leaving 5 bases not matched to a gene. CDR3 sequence (DNA): TGCGCCAGCAGTGAGTCGGAGACAGGGGGCAGTTCACCCCTCCACTTT. Residues: CASSESETGGSSPLHF.

J is TRBJ2-1 and V is TRBV5-1; D call uncertain. The germline V gene has CDR1 SGHRS and CDR2 YFSETQ. CDR3 length equals 15 residues. The germline V and J ends were trimmed by 0 bases and 5 bases, with 12 bases remaining between them. The CDR3 spells CASSLVSGFNNEQFF. The CDR3 DNA reads as TGCGCCAGCAGCTTGGTCTCCGGGTTTAACAATGAGCAGTTCTTC.

This clonotype was found many times. The chain is built from TRBV15 and TRBJ2-7; no clear D gene. V lost 4 bases and J lost 3, with 10 bases in between. The CDR3 extends over 13 amino acids. Germline CDR1 reads LNHNV; CDR2 reads YYDKDF (reference sequence). CDR3 region: CATSTVPGYEQYF. CDR3 in DNA: TGTGCCACCAGCACCGTTCCGGGCTACGAGCAGTACTTC.

The rearrangement uses TRBV28 and TRBJ2-7; 8 bases fit TRBD1. There are 14 residues in the CDR3. The trim removed 6 bases at V and 5 bases at J, leaving 9 bases unmatched. Germline V gives CDR1 MDHEN, CDR2 SYDVKM. The CDR3 reads CASSSGTGRDEQYF. The CDR3 DNA reads TGTGCCAGCAGCTCCGGGACAGGTCGAGACGAGCAGTACTTC.

This clonotype was picked up a small number of times. V is TRBV15 and J is TRBJ2-7; the D is unclear. The ends were cut back, 2 bases at V and 4 bases at J, with 9 bases in the middle. The germline gives CDR1 LNHNV, CDR2 YYDKDF (reference sequence). This CDR3 is 13 amino acids long. CDR3: CATSRPSPYEQYF. In DNA form, the CDR3 reads TGTGCCACCAGCAGACCATCCCCTTACGAGCAGTACTTC.

This clonotype came up many times. This chain joins TRBV2 and TRBJ2-7; tentative D call: TRBD2 (6 bases). V was shortened by 0 bases and J by 5 bases, with 8 bases between the two germline ends. The CDR3 has 13 amino acids. Germline loops: CDR1 SNHLY, CDR2 FYNNEI. Here the CDR3 reads CASSEASGDEQYF. CDR3 nucleotide sequence: TGTGCCAGCAGTGAAGCGTCGGGAGACGAGCAGTACTTC.

Only a few counts were recorded for this clonotype. The gene calls are TRBV5-1 and TRBJ2-1, with D unclear. Trimming pared 0 bases from V and 4 bases from J, leaving 11 bases between. Germline CDR1 SGHRS, CDR2 YFSETQ. The CDR3 spans 15 residues. The CDR3 protein is CASSLGQNLYNEQFF. In DNA form, the CDR3 reads TGCGCCAGCAGCTTGGGGCAGAACCTTTACAATGAGCAGTTCTTC.

This clonotype was seen at least ten times. This rearrangement joins TRBV13 to TRBJ2-1; 10 positions agree with TRBD1. V was clipped by 5 bases and J by 3 bases; unmatched bases: 4. CDR1 and CDR2 (germline): PRHDT, FYEKMQ (reference sequence). This CDR3 is 15 amino acids long. CDR3 coding DNA: TGTGCCAGCAGCCCGGGACAGGGGCGCTACAATGAGCAGTTCTTC. This encodes CASSPGQGRYNEQFF. Supplemented by reference TRBV13 and TRBJ2-1, the full variable domain reads AAGVIQSPRHLIKEKRETATLKCYPIPRHDTVYWYQQGPGQDPQFLISFYEKMQSDKGSIPDRFSAQQFSDYHSELNMSSLELGDSALYFCASSPGQGRYNEQFFGPGTRLTVL.

V and J are TRBV10-3 and TRBJ2-1, with D maybe TRBD2 (6 bases). The CDR3 extends over 14 amino acids. The germline V gene has CDR1 ENHRY and CDR2 SYGVKD. V was pared by 2 bases and J by 6 bases, with 11 bases between. Written as DNA, the CDR3 is TGTGCCATCAGTGAGAGTAGCGGACTCAATGAGCAGTTCTTC. It codes for CAISESSGLNEQFF.

This clonotype was seen many times. The gene calls are TRBV20-1 and TRBJ1-2, with 8 positions matching TRBD1. The CDR3 has 15 residues. The V gene end was trimmed by 6 bases and the J gene end by 0 bases; junction bases not matched to a gene: 9. Per the germline V gene, CDR1 is DFQATT and CDR2 is SNEGSKA (reference sequence). The chain's CDR3 is CSAPDRGLANYGYTF. The DNA for the CDR3 is TGCAGTGCCCCCGACAGGGGCCTAGCTAACTATGGCTACACCTTC.

This clonotype occurred many times. The V call is TRBV4-1, the J call TRBJ2-1; 10 nucleotides agree with TRBD2. Trimming cost V 4 bases and J 9 bases; bases outside gene matches: 12. The CDR3 sequence is 16 residues long. CDR1 and CDR2 (germline): MGHRA, YSYEKL. In DNA form, the CDR3 reads TGCGCCAGCAGCCGCACTCTAGCGGGAGAGTCGGGTGAGCAGTTCTTC. Its protein is CASSRTLAGESGEQFF.

This clonotype has a handful of counts. The rearrangement joins TRBV19 to TRBJ1-5; D is unresolved. Germline assignment: CDR1 LNHDA and CDR2 SQIVND (reference sequence). The CDR3 runs to 14 residues. V lost 1 base and J 3 bases, leaving 7 bases between the germline ends. CDR3 DNA sequence: TGTGCCAGTAGTATAGTAGGTAACAATCAGCCCCAGCATTTT. Translation: CASSIVGNNQPQHF.

This clonotype was detected many times. This chain links TRBV9 with TRBJ2-7; D gene unclear. The V and J ends lost 2 bases and 1 base respectively, with 7 bases between them. This CDR3 is 13 amino acids long. Per germline, CDR1 SGDLS and CDR2 YYNGEE. The CDR3 DNA reads as TGTGCCAGCAGCGTGGACGTTTCCTACGAGCAGTACTTC. Translating gives CASSVDVSYEQYF.

This clonotype was recorded at least ten times. The chain is built from TRBV20-1 and TRBJ2-7; TRBD2 agrees at 16 bases. From germline, CDR1 is DFQATT and CDR2 SNEGSKA (reference sequence). The CDR3 consists of 16 residues. Trimming at V came to 5 bases and at J to 3 bases, leaving 7 bases not matched to a gene. In nucleotides, the CDR3 is TGCAGTGCTGGAGGGACTAGCGGGAGGGCCCGCTACGAGCAGTACTTC. Translating it yields CSAGGTSGRARYEQYF.